This T cell receptor (beta chain) was obtained from a study of shared clonotypes between healthy human individuals. This clone was observed once. Repertoires were generated with immunoSEQ multiplex PCR, while TCRdb's copy carries only in-frame clones and drops some. The table shows roughly 640,000 clones, with about 97% occurring only once. The V gene end was trimmed by 3 bases and the J gene end by 13 bases; junction bases not matched to a gene: 10. The CDR3 is 15 residues long. The germline V gene encodes CDR1 SGDLS and CDR2 YYNGEE. The source is a woman in her thirties in good health. The rearrangement uses TRBV9 and TRBJ2-1; 13 bases align to TRBD2. Specimen: naive CD4+ T cells sorted from blood. Regarding subset: CD45RA+ positively selected. The CDR3 bases are TGTGCCAGCAGCGAGAACCGACTAGCGGGAGGATACCAGTTCTTC. Translated: CASSENRLAGGYQFF.